This T cell receptor beta chain was documented in a study of response to subunit inactivated influenza vaccine. TCRdb fed the RT-PCR reads into MiXCR, producing one record per CDR3 protein. Of hundreds of thousands of distinct CDR3 sequences listed, about 10% are singletons. CDR3 length: 13 residues. V gave up 6 bases and J gave up 9 bases, with 12 bases separating them. These data were also filed under a second study, of T cells expressing NK-cell markers. From that paper: What made the TCR beta cDNA was 5'RACE template switching with UMIs.

This clonotype was sampled from a man in his fifties who received an inactivated influenza vaccine. This sample comprised PBMCs from blood, obtained on the day of vaccination. The V gene is TRBV12-3 or TRBV12-4, the J gene TRBJ1-6; no clear D. CDR3 residues: CASSPLIGSPLHF. The CDR3, as DNA: TGTGCCAGCAGCCCTCTCATAGGTTCACCCCTCCACTTT.